This entry lists 2 T cell receptor beta chains sequenced from one sample in a study of metastatic and nonmetastatic thyroid tumors. No patient had received any treatment before thyroid surgery. Using MiXCR, TCRdb re-called clones from the PCR reads. Here the sample spans 15,000 to 20,000 clones, less than 25% being singletons. Sequencing was carried out using adjacent normal tissue. The receptors were gathered from a female donor with papillary thyroid cancer or a benign thyroid nodule (not recorded which). Some clones in this sample may be carry-over from other donors' samples.

This clone came up many times. The same CDR3 also results from other DNA sequences found in this sample. This sequence joins TRBV29-1 and TRBJ2-2, with a weak D call TRBD1 (6 bases). Germline values: CDR1 SQVTM, CDR2 ANQGSEA. V lost 5 bases and J 5 bases, leaving 15 bases between the germline ends. The CDR3 length is 14 residues. CDR3 DNA sequence: TGCAGCGTTTCGGCTGGGGGCTGGACCGGGGAGCTGTTTTTT. Translated, it gives CSVSAGGWTGELFF.

The gene calls are TRBV6-5 and TRBJ1-1, with a weak D call TRBD1 (6 bases). The CDR3 consists of 14 residues. Germline CDR1 reads MNHEY; CDR2 reads SVGAGI. V dropped 0 bases and J dropped 3 bases, with 8 bases sitting between them. The DNA of the CDR3 is TGTGCCAGCAGTTACTCGAGGGGGGACACTGAAGCTTTCTTT. Translating gives CASSYSRGDTEAFF.